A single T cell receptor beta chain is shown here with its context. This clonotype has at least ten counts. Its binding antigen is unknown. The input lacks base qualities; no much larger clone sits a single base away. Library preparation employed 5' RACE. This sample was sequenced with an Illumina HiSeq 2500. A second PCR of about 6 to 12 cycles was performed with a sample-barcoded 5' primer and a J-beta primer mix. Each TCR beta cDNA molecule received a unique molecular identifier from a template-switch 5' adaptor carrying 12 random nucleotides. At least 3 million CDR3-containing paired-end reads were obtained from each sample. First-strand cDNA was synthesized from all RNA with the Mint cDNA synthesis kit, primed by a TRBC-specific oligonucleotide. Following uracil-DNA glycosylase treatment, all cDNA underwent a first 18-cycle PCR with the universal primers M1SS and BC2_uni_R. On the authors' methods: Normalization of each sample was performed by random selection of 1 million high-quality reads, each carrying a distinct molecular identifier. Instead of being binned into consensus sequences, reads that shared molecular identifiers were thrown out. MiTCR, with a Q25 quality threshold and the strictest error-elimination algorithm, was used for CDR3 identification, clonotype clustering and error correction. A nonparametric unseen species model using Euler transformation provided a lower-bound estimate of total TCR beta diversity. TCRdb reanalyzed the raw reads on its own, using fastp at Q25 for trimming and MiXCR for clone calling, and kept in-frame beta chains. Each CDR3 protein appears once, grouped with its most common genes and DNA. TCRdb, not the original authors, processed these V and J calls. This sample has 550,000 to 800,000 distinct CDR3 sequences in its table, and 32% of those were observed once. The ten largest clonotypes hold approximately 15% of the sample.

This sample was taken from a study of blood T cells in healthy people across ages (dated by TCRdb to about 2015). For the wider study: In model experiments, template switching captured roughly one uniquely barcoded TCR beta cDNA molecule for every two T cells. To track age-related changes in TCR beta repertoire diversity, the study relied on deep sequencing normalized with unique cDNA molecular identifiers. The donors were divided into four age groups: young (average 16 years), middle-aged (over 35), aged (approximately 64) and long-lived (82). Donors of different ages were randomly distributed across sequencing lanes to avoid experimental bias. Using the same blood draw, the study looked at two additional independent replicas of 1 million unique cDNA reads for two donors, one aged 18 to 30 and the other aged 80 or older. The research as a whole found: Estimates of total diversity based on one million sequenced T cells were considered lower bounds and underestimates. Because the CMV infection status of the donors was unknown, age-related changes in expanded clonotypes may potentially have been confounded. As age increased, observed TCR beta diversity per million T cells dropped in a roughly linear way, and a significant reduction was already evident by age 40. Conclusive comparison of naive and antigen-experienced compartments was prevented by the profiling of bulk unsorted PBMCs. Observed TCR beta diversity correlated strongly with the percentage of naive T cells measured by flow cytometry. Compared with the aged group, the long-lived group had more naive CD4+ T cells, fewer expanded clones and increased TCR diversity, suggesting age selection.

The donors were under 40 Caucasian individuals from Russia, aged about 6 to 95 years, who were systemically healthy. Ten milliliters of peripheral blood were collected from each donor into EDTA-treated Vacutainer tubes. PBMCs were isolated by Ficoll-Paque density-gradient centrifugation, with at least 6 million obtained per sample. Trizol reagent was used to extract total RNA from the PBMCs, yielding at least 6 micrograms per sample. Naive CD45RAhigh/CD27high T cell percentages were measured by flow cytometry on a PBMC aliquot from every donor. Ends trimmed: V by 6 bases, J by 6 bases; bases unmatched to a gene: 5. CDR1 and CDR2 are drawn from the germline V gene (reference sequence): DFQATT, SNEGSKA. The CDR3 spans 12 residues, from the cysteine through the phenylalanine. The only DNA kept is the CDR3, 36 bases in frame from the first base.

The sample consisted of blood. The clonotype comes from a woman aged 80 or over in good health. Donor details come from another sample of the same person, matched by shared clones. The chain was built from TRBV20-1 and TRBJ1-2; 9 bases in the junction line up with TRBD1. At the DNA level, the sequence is TGCAGTGCCACAGGGGGCCTGGATGGCTACACCTTC. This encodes CSATGGLDGYTF.